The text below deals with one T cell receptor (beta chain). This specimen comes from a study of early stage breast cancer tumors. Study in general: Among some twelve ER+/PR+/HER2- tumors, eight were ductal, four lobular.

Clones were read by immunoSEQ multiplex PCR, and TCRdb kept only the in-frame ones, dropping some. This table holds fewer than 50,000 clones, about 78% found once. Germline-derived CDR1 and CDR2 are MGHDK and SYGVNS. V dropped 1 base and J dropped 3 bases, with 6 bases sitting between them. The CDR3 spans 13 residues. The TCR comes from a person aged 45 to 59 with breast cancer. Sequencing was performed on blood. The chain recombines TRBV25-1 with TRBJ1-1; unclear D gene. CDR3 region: CASSESGYTEAFF. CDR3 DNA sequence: TGTGCCAGCAGTGAATCGGGGTACACTGAAGCTTTCTTT.